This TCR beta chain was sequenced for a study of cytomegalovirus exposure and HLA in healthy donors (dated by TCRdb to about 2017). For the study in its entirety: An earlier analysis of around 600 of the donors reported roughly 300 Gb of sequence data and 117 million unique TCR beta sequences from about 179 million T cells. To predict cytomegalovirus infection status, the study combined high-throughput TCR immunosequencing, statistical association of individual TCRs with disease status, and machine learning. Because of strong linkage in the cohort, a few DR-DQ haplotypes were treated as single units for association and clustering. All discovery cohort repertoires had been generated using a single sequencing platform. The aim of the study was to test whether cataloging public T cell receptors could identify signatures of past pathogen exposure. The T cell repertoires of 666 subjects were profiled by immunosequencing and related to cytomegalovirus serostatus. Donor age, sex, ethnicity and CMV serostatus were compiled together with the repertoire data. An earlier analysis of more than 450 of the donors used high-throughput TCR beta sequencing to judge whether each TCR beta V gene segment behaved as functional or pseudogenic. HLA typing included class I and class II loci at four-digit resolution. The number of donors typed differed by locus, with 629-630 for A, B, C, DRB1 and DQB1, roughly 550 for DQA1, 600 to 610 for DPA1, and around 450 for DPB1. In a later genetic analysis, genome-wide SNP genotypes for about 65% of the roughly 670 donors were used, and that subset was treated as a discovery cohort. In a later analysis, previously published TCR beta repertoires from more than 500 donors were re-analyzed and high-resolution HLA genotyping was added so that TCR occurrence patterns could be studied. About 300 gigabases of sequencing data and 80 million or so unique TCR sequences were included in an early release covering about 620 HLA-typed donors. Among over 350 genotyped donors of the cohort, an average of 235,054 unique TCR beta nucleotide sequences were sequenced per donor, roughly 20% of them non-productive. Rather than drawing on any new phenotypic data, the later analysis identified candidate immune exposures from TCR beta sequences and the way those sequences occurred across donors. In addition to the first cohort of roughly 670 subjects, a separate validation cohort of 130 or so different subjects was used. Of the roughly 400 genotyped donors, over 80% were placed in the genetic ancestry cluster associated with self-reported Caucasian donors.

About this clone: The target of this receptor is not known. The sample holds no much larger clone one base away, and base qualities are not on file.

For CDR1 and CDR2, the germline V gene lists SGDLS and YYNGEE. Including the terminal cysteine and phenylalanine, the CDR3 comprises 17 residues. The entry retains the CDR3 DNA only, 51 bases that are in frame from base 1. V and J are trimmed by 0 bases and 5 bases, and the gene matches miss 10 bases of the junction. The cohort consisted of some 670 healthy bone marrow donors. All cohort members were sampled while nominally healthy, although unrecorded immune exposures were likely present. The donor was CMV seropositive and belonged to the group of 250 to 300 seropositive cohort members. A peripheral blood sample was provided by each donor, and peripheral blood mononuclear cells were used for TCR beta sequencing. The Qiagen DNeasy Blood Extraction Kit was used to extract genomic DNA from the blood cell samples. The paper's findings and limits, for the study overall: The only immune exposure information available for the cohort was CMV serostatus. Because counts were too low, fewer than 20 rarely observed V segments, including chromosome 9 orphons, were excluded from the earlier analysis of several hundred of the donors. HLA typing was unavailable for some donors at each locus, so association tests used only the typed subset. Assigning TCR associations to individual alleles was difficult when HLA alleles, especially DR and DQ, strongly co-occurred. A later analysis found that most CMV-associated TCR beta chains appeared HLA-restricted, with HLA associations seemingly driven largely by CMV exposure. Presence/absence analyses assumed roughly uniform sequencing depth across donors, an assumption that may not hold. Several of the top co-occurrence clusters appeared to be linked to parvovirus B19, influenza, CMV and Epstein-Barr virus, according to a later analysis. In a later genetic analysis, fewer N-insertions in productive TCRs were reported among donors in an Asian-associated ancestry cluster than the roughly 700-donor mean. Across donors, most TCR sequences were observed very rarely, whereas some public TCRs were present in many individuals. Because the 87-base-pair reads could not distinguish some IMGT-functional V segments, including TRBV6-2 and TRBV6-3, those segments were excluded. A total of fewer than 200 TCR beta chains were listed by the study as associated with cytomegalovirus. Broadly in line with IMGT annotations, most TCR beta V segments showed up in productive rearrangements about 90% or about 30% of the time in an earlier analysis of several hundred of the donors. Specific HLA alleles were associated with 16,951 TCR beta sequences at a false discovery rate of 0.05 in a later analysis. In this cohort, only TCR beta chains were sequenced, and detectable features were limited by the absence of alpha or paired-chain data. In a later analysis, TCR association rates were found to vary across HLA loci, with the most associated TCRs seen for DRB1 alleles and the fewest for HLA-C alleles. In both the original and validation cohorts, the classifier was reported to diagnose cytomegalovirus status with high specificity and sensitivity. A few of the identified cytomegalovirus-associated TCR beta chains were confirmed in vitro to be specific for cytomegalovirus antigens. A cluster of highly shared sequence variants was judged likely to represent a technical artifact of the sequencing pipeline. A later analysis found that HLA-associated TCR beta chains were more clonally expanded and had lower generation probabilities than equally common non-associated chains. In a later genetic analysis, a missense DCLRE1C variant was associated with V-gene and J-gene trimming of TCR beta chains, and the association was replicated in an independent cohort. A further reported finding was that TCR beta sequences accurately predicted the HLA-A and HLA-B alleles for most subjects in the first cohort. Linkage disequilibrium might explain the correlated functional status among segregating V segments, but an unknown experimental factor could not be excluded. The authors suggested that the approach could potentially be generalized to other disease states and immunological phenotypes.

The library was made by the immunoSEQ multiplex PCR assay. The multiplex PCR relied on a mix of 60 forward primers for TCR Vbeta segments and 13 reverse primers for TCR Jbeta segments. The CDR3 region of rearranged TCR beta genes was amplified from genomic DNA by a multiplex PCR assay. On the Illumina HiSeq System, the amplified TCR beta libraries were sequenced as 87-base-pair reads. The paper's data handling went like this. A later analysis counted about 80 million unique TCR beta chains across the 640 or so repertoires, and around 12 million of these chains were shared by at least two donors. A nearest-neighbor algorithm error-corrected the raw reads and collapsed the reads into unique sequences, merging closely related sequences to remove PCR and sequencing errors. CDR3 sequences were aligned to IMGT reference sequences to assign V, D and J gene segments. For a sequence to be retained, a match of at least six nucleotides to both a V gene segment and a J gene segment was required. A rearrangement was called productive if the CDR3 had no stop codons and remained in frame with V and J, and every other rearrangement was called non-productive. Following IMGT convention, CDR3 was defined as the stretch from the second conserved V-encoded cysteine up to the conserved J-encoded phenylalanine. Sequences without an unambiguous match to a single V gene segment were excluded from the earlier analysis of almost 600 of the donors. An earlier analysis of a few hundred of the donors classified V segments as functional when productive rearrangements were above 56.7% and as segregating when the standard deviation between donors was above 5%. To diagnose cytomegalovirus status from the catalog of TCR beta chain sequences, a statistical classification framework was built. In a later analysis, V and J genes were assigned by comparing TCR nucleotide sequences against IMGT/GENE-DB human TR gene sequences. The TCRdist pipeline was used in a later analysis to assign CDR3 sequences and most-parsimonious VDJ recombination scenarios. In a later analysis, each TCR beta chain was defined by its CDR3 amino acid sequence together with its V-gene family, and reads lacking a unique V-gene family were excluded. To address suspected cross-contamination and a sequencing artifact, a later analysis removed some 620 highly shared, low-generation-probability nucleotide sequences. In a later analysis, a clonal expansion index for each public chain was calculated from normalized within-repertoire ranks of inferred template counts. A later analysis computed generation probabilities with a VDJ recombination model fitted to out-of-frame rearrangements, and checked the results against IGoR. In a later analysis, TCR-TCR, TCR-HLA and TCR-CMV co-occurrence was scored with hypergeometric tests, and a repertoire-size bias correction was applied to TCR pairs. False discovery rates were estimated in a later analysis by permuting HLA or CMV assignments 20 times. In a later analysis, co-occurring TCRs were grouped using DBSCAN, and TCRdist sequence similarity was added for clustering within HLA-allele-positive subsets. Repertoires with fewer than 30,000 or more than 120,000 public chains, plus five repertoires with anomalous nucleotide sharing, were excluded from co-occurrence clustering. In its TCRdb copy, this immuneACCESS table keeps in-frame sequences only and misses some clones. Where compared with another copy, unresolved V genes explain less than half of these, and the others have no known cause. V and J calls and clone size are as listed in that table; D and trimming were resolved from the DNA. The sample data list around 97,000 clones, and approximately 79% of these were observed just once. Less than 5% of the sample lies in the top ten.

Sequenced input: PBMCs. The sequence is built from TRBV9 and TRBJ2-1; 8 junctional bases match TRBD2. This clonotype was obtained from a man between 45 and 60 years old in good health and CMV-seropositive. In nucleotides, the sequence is TGTGCCAGCAGCGTAGTTCCGAGCGGGAGTATGGACAATGAGCAGTTCTTC. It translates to CASSVVPSGSMDNEQFF.